A single sample gave rise to the 13 T cell receptor beta chains below, sequenced in a study of shared clonotypes between healthy human individuals. Only in-frame clones appear in the TCRdb table, and some are missing; sequencing was by immunoSEQ multiplex PCR. The sample contains some 1.5 million clones, 96% of which appear only once. Source material: naive CD4+ T cells sorted from blood. Subset specified: CD45RA+ positively selected. Every receptor here comes from a man aged 25 to 40 in good health.

This sequence joins TRBV7-3 and TRBJ1-5; a weak D match, TRBD1 (5 bases). The CDR3 covers 15 residues. V lost 3 bases and J 7 bases, leaving 16 bases between the germline ends. In germline, CDR1 is SGHTA, CDR2 FQGTGA. This CDR3 reads CASSFNAGADQPQHF. DNA of the CDR3: TGTGCCAGCAGCTTCAATGCTGGGGCGGACCAGCCCCAGCATTTT.

The chain carries TRBV29-1 and TRBJ1-3; D is undetermined. Trimming removed 6 bases from V and 4 bases from J, with 13 bases in between. The CDR3 is 13 amino acids. Germline CDR1 reads SQVTM; CDR2 reads ANQGSEA. The CDR3 nucleotides read TGCAGCGTAGTGAGCCGTGGGGGAAACACCATATATTTT. Its protein is CSVVSRGGNTIYF.

This clone was picked up one time. V usage is TRBV5-6 and J usage is TRBJ2-7; 10 nucleotides line up with TRBD1. Germline CDR1 reads SGHDT; CDR2 reads YYEEEE. The ends lost 5 bases at V and 2 bases at J; junction bases unmatched: 10. This CDR3 spans 16 amino acids. The CDR3 loop reads CASSFSGTGVTYEQYF. CDR3 bases: TGTGCCAGCAGTTTTTCCGGGACAGGGGTTACCTACGAGCAGTACTTC.

This sequence joins TRBV28 and TRBJ2-3; D possibly uses TRBD1 or TRBD2 (5 bases each). The V gene's germline CDR1 is MDHEN and CDR2 SYDVKM. V lost 2 bases, J lost 2 bases, and 11 bases lay in between. The CDR3 extends over 15 amino acids. The CDR3 DNA is TGTGCCAGCAGTTTAAGGGGTCGGGACACAGATACGCAGTATTTT. It is translated as CASSLRGRDTDTQYF.

The chain recombines TRBV18 with TRBJ1-5; 9 bases align to TRBD1. Per the germline V gene, CDR1 is KGHSH and CDR2 is LQKENI. The CDR3 covers 17 residues. V shed 4 bases and J 0 bases; nucleotides not matched to a gene: 7. The CDR3 sequence is CASSQTGGPYSNQPQHF. CDR3 nucleotide sequence: TGTGCCAGCTCACAGACAGGGGGGCCGTATAGCAATCAGCCCCAGCATTTT.

This clone was seen a single time. Mismatch with germline at one junction end may stem from a read error. The gene calls are TRBV7-7 and TRBJ2-2; possibly TRBD1 or TRBD2 for D (5 bases each). This CDR3 comprises 15 residues. The germline gives CDR1 SSHAT, CDR2 FNYEAQ (reference sequence). The CDR3 DNA is TGTGCTAGCAGCCACGGGACCGGTCACACCGGGGAGCTGTTTTTT. Residues: CASSHGTGHTGELFF.

The rearrangement uses TRBV9 and TRBJ2-1, with a weak D call TRBD2 (5 bases). V lost 6 bases and J lost 0, with 16 bases in between. CDR1 is SGDLS, CDR2 YYNGEE, per germline. This CDR3 is 16 amino acids long. The CDR3, as DNA: TGTGCCAGCACCAAGGGCGGGCTCAGCTCCTACAATGAGCAGTTCTTC. Amino acid sequence: CASTKGGLSSYNEQFF.

The chain carries TRBV25-1 and TRBJ2-2; D is unclear. This CDR3 has 13 residues. Looked up from germline, CDR1 is MGHDK and CDR2 is SYGVNS. V lost 2 bases, J lost 11 bases, and 12 bases lay in between. CDR3: CASSERKSSELFF. The CDR3 DNA reads TGTGCCAGCAGTGAACGAAAGTCTTCAGAGCTGTTTTTT.

The rearrangement uses TRBV28 and TRBJ2-7, with 7 bases aligning to TRBD2. The trim removed 6 bases at V and 6 bases at J, leaving 8 bases unmatched. CDR1 and CDR2 from the germline V gene are MDHEN and SYDVKM. The CDR3 runs 13 residues. In DNA form, the CDR3 reads TGTGCCAGCAGAGGTACCGGGAGGCCCGAGCAGTACTTC. It specifies CASRGTGRPEQYF.

The J gene is TRBJ2-3, the V gene TRBV7-2; D may match TRBD1 or TRBD2 (7 bases each). V lost 1 base and J lost 1, with 12 bases in between. Germline V gives CDR1 SGHTA, CDR2 FQGNSA. The CDR3 extends over 16 amino acids. CDR3 sequence (DNA): TGTGCCAGCAGCTTAGGGGGGAGGGGGCGCACAGATACGCAGTATTTT. Protein: CASSLGGRGRTDTQYF.

The chain links TRBV6-6 to TRBJ2-5; no clear D gene. V shed 0 bases and J shed 0 bases, with 2 bases lying between them. CDR1 is MNHNY, CDR2 SVGAGI, per germline (reference sequence). CDR3 length equals 13 residues. The CDR3 region has the DNA TGTGCCAGCAGTTACTCGCACCAAGAGACCCAGTACTTC. Protein: CASSYSHQETQYF.

V and J are TRBV7-2 and TRBJ2-1; no clear D gene. The V end lost 6 bases, the J end lost 3 bases, and 9 bases lay between the germline ends. The CDR3 contains 13 residues. The V gene's germline CDR1 is SGHTA and CDR2 FQGNSA. The CDR3 DNA sequence: TGTGCCAGCAGAGAGGCCTACTACAATGAGCAGTTCTTC. This gives the protein CASREAYYNEQFF.

Details on this clone: Germline and junction disagree at one end, which may indicate a read error. V gene TRBV4-1 combines with J gene TRBJ2-5, with TRBD1 as a possible D gene (6 bases). The CDR3 runs 15 residues. Germline assignment: CDR1 MGHRA and CDR2 YSYEKL. CDR3 amino acids: CASRQEARGFTGQYF. The CDR3 nucleotides are TGCGCCAGCAGACAAGAGGCCAGGGGTTTTACAGGCCAGTACTTC.